Below are 23 T cell receptor beta chains sequenced from a single sample in a study of blood T cell repertoires in COVID-19. The protocol was immunoSEQ multiplex PCR, while the TCRdb copy is restricted to in-frame clones and leaves out a portion. In the table there are 400,000 to 450,000 clones, about 90% of which are singletons. The source material was PBMCs or T cells enriched from blood (not recorded which). All receptors derive from a man between 18 and 35 years old who had recovered from COVID-19.

The rearrangement joins TRBV27 to TRBJ1-1; 8 bases agree with TRBD1. Trimming removed 2 bases from V and 1 base from J; junction bases left unmatched: 15. This CDR3 is built from 19 residues. Germline V gene lookup returns CDR1 MNHEY and CDR2 SMNVEV (reference sequence). The CDR3 spells CASSLRGQDERMRNTEAFF. CDR3 coding DNA: TGTGCCAGCAGTTTAAGGGGACAGGATGAACGAATGCGGAACACTGAAGCTTTCTTT.

DNA for the CDR3: TGCGCCAGCAGCCCCCCCGGGACTAGCGGGGGAGATACGCAGTATTTT. It translates to CASSPPGTSGGDTQYF. V and J are TRBV5-1 and TRBJ2-3; 14 nucleotides agree with TRBD2. CDR1 and CDR2 (germline): SGHRS, YFSETQ. The CDR3 spans 16 residues. The V gene end was trimmed by 4 bases and the J gene end by 5 bases; junction bases not matched to a gene: 6.

This chain links TRBV19 with TRBJ2-5; D is unresolved. The CDR3 runs 15 residues. Germline values: CDR1 LNHDA, CDR2 SQIVND (reference sequence). The V and J ends lost 3 bases and 4 bases respectively, with 15 bases between them. The CDR3 loop is CASSIQAAQRETQYF. The CDR3 bases are TGTGCCAGTAGTATCCAGGCAGCCCAGAGAGAGACCCAGTACTTC.

This sequence joins TRBV4-1 and TRBJ1-1; tentatively, D is TRBD1 (6 bases). Trimming shortened V by 4 bases and J by 0 bases, and 12 bases separated the two germline ends. In germline, CDR1 is MGHRA, CDR2 YSYEKL. CDR3 length equals 15 residues. CDR3 protein: CASSRTENLNTEAFF. CDR3 coding DNA: TGCGCCAGCAGCCGGACAGAGAACTTGAACACTGAAGCTTTCTTT.

This chain joins TRBV5-8 and TRBJ1-2, with TRBD1 matching 8 bases. The CDR3 loop spans 12 amino acids. The germline CDR1 and CDR2 sequences are SGHTS and YDEGEE. V lost 2 bases to trimming and J lost 13 bases; unmatched junction nucleotides: 7. CDR3: CASSFPGTGPTF. The CDR3 DNA follows: TGTGCCAGCAGCTTTCCCGGGACAGGACCCACCTTC.

The chain couples TRBV9 to TRBJ1-3; D might be TRBD1 (5 bases). Germline V gene sequence: CDR1 SGDLS, CDR2 YYNGEE. V shed 0 bases and J shed 10 bases, with 8 bases lying between them. This CDR3 contains 12 residues. This chain's CDR3 is CASSVVRGTIYF. The CDR3 DNA reads as TGTGCCAGCAGCGTAGTCCGGGGGACCATATATTTT.

This chain joins TRBV2 and TRBJ2-7; 10 bases are shared with TRBD1. This CDR3 spans 14 amino acids. CDR1 is SNHLY, CDR2 FYNNEI, per germline. The V gene end was trimmed by 8 bases and the J gene end by 4 bases; junction bases not matched to a gene: 8. The CDR3 protein is CASEDRGSVYEQYF. The DNA of the CDR3 is TGTGCCAGCGAGGACAGGGGGAGCGTGTACGAGCAGTACTTC.

This clone was observed a single time. V is TRBV27 and J is TRBJ1-1; possible D gene TRBD1, 5 bases. Trimming took 6 bases from V and 4 from J, leaving 21 bases between them. The germline V gene has CDR1 MNHEY and CDR2 SMNVEV (reference sequence). This CDR3 region has 16 residues. The CDR3 region has the DNA TGTGCCAGCAGCCGACAGACCCCATCCTGGAGCACTGAAGCTTTCTTT. Translating gives CASSRQTPSWSTEAFF.

The chain uses TRBV2 and TRBJ1-5; D is unresolved. The germline gives CDR1 SNHLY, CDR2 FYNNEI. The CDR3 has 12 residues. The ends were cut back, 4 bases at V and 11 bases at J, with 12 bases in the middle. The CDR3 spells CASSAGGRAQHF. The DNA of the CDR3 is TGTGCCAGCAGTGCGGGTGGGAGAGCCCAGCATTTT.

This clone was detected once. An end of the junction does not agree with germline; a read error may underlie this. The chain couples TRBV19 to TRBJ2-1; no firm D call. Germline V gene sequence: CDR1 LNHDA, CDR2 SQIVND (reference sequence). This CDR3 contains 11 residues. CDR3 nucleotide sequence: TGTGCCAGCAGTACAGTTTATGAGCAGTTCTTC. Protein sequence: CASSTVYEQFF.

Here the CDR3 DNA reads TGTGCCAGCAGCTCGATTATGACAGGGCCGTCGGGATACGAGCAGTACTTC. Translation gives CASSSIMTGPSGYEQYF. This rearrangement joins TRBV11-2 to TRBJ2-7; 7 nucleotides match TRBD1. The CDR3 sequence is 17 residues long. From germline, CDR1 is SGHAT and CDR2 FQNNGV. V shed 4 bases, J shed 4 bases, and the junction held 16 bases outside the gene matches.

The rearrangement uses TRBV30 and TRBJ1-2; perhaps TRBD1 as D (5 bases). There are 12 residues in the CDR3. Germline V lookup: CDR1 GTSNPN, CDR2 SVGIG (reference sequence). V lost 3 bases and J 2 bases, leaving 7 bases between the germline ends. The DNA of the CDR3 is TGTGCCTGGAGGGCAGGGAACTATGGCTACACCTTC. As protein: CAWRAGNYGYTF.

The V call is TRBV28, the J call TRBJ1-5; D is undetermined. The CDR3 length is 16 residues. The V end was cut by 0 bases, the J end by 0 bases, with 9 bases between. Germline-derived CDR1 and CDR2 are MDHEN and SYDVKM. CDR3 protein: CASSLWEGTSNQPQHF. DNA for the CDR3: TGTGCCAGCAGTTTATGGGAGGGAACTAGCAATCAGCCCCAGCATTTT.

This clone was detected once. V is TRBV7-8 and J is TRBJ2-7; 8 positions match TRBD2. J was trimmed by 5 bases and V by 1 base; bases with no gene match: 10. The germline CDR1 and CDR2 sequences are SGHVS and FQNEAQ. CDR3 length: 16 amino acids. In nucleotides, the CDR3 is TGTGCCAGCAGCTTAGGTACGAAAGCGGGGGTGGACGAGCAGTACTTC. Amino acids: CASSLGTKAGVDEQYF.

V usage is TRBV30 and J usage is TRBJ2-7; 7 positions agree with TRBD2. Germline lookup yields CDR1 GTSNPN and CDR2 SVGIG (reference sequence). This CDR3 comprises 13 residues. The trim removed 3 bases at V and 5 bases at J, leaving 7 bases unmatched. The DNA of the CDR3 is TGTGCCTGGAGCGGGGGGATCGTGGACGAGCAGTACTTC. Encoded protein: CAWSGGIVDEQYF.

The chain combines TRBV19 with TRBJ2-1; tentative D call: TRBD2 (6 bases). This CDR3 has 11 amino acids. Trimming left V 9 bases short and J 4 bases short, with 7 bases between. Germline CDR1 reads LNHDA; CDR2 reads SQIVND (reference sequence). CDR3 DNA sequence: TGTGCCAGCCGGGGGTACAATGAGCAGTTCTTC. This codes for CASRGYNEQFF.

The table lists this clone with a count of one. The chain has TRBV11-3 and TRBJ2-7; 10 bases line up with TRBD1. The CDR3 consists of 16 residues. Germline lookup yields CDR1 SGHNT and CDR2 YENEEA. J lost 3 bases, V lost 2 bases, and 7 bases had no gene match. CDR3 sequence reads: CASSLPGTGVRYEQYF. The CDR3, as DNA: TGTGCCAGCAGCTTACCCGGGACAGGGGTCCGCTACGAGCAGTACTTC. The full variable domain, with the rest looked up from reference TRBV11-3 and TRBJ2-7, is EAGVVQSPRYKIIEKKQPVAFWCNPISGHNTLYWYLQNLGQGPELLIRYENEEAVDDSQLPKDRFSAERLKGVDSTLKIQPAELGDSAVYLCASSLPGTGVRYEQYFGPGTRLTVT.

V gene TRBV11-3 combines with J gene TRBJ2-1; D is possibly TRBD2 (6 bases). The CDR3 length is 15 residues. The V gene's germline CDR1 is SGHNT and CDR2 YENEEA. V was cut by 0 bases and J by 8 bases, with 14 bases left in between. The CDR3 nucleotides are TGTGCCAGCAGCTTAGATCCCGGGGGTGGCGATGAGCAGTTCTTC. Translating it yields CASSLDPGGGDEQFF.

The chain uses TRBV9 and TRBJ2-1; the match to TRBD1 covers 8 bases. This CDR3 is 13 amino acids long. The trim removed 3 bases at V and 6 bases at J, leaving 2 bases unmatched. The germline V gene has CDR1 SGDLS and CDR2 YYNGEE. As DNA, the CDR3 is TGTGCCAGCAGCGCTACAGGGGGCAATGAGCAGTTCTTC. Amino acids: CASSATGGNEQFF.

The J gene is TRBJ2-1, the V gene TRBV11-3; a weak D match, TRBD2 (5 bases). V dropped 5 bases and J dropped 8 bases, with 7 bases sitting between them. The CDR3 consists of 11 residues. Germline V CDR1 and CDR2: SGHNT, YENEEA. Here the CDR3 reads CASSLRDEQFF. The CDR3 coding sequence is TGTGCCAGCAGCCTGCGGGATGAGCAGTTCTTC.

The genes are TRBV18 and TRBJ2-1; a possible D gene is TRBD1 (5 bases). Trimming took 6 bases from V and 8 from J, leaving 14 bases between them. Looked up from germline, CDR1 is KGHSH and CDR2 is LQKENI. The CDR3 contains 13 residues. The DNA for the CDR3 is TGTGCCAGCTCGCTACTCTGGGGCGATGAGCAGTTCTTC. Its protein product is CASSLLWGDEQFF. The entire variable domain, with the rest obtained from reference TRBV18 and TRBJ2-1, is as follows: NAGVMQNPRHLVRRRGQEARLRCSPMKGHSHVYWYRQLPEEGLKFMVYLQKENIIDESGMPKERFSAEFPKEGPSILRIQQVVRGDSAAYFCASSLLWGDEQFFGPGTRLTVL.

The chain couples TRBV5-4 to TRBJ1-1; D not certain. Germline CDR1 is SGHNT and CDR2 is YYREEE (reference sequence). There are 14 residues in the CDR3. V lost 5 bases to trimming and J lost 4 bases, with 15 bases between them. The chain's CDR3 is CASSGPGKPTEAFF. CDR3 DNA: TGTGCCAGCAGTGGACCGGGAAAACCCACTGAAGCTTTCTTT.

The chain recombines TRBV10-2 with TRBJ2-2; maybe TRBD1 (7 bases). Germline V lookup: CDR1 WSHSY, CDR2 SAAADI. CDR3 size: 20 residues. The V gene lost 2 bases and the J gene lost 5 bases, with 27 bases spanning the gap. CDR3 DNA sequence: TGCGCCAGCAGTGAGGACAGGGTGACCGGGGGCCATAGGCCAACCGGGGAGCTGTTTTTT. This encodes CASSEDRVTGGHRPTGELFF.